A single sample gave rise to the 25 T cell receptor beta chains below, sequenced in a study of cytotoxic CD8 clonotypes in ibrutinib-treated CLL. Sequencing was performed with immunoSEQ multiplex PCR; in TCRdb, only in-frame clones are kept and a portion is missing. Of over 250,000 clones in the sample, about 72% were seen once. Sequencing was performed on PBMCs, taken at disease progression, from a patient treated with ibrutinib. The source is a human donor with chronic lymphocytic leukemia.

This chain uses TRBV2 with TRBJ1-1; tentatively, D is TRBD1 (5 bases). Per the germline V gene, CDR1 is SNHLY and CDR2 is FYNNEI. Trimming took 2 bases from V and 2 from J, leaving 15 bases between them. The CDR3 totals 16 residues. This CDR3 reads CASSELGQGANTEAFF. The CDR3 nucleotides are TGTGCCAGCAGTGAACTTGGGCAGGGCGCCAACACTGAAGCTTTCTTT.

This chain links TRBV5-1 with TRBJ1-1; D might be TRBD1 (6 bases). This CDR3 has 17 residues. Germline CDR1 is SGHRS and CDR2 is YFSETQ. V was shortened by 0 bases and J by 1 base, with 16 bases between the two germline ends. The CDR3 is CASSLALNRAKNTEAFF. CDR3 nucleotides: TGCGCCAGCAGCTTGGCCCTAAACAGGGCCAAGAACACTGAAGCTTTCTTT.

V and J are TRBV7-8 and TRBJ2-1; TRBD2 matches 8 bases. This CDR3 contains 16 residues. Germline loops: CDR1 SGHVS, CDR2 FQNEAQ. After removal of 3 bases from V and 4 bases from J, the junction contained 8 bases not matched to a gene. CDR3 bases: TGTGCCAGCAGCTTGGGGGCTAGCGGGTTTTACAATGAGCAGTTCTTC. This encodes CASSLGASGFYNEQFF.

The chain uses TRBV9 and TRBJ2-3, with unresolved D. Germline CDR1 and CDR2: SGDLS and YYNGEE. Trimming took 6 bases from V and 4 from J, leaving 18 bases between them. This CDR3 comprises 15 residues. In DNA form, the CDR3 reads TGTGCCAGCACCAATAGACCCATCCCCGCAGATACGCAGTATTTT. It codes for CASTNRPIPADTQYF.

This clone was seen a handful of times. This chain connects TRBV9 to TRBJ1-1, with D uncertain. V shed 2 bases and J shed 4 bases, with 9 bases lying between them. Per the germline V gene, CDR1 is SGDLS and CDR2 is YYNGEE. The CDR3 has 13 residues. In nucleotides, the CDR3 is TGTGCCAGCAGCGTCTCCCGGGGCACTGAAGCTTTCTTT. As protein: CASSVSRGTEAFF.

Here the CDR3 reads CASSEGGTVSYNEQFF. Written as DNA, the CDR3 is TGTGCCAGCAGCGAGGGGGGGACAGTCTCCTACAATGAGCAGTTCTTC. This sequence joins TRBV14 and TRBJ2-1; D may correspond to TRBD1 or TRBD2 (7 bases each). Germline V gene sequence: CDR1 SGHDN, CDR2 FVKESK. Trimming removed 5 bases from V and 0 bases from J, with 14 bases in between. CDR3 size: 16 residues.

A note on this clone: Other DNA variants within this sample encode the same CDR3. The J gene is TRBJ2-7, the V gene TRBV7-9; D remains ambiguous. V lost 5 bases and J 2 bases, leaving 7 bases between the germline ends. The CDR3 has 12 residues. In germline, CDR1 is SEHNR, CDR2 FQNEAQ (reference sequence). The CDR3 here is CASSPGTYEQYF. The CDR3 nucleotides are TGTGCCAGCAGCCCTGGGACCTACGAGCAGTACTTC.

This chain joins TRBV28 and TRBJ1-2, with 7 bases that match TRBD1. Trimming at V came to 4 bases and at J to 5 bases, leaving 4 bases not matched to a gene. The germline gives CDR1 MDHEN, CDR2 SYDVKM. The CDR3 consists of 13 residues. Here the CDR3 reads CASSSGGPYGYTF. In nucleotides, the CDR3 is TGTGCCAGCAGTTCAGGGGGGCCGTATGGCTACACCTTC.

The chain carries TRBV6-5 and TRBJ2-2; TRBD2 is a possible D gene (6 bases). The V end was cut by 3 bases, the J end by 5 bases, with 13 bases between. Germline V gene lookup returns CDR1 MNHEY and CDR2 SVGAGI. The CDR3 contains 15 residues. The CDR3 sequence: CASSYLGGRTGELFF. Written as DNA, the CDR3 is TGTGCCAGCAGTTATTTGGGGGGTAGGACCGGGGAGCTGTTTTTT.

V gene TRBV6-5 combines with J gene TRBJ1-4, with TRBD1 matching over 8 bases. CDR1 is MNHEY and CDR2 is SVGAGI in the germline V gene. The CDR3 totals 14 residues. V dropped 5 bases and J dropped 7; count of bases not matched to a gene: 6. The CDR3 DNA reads TGTGCCAGCAGTCACGGACAGGGAGGTGAAAAACTGTTTTTT. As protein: CASSHGQGGEKLFF.

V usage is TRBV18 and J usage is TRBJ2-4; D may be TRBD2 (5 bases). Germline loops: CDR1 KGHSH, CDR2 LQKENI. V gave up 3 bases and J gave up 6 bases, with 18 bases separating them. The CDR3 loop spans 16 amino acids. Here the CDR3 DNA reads TGTGCCAGCTCACCGCTAGCACCCCCCGGCGGAAACATTCAGTACTTC. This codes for CASSPLAPPGGNIQYF.

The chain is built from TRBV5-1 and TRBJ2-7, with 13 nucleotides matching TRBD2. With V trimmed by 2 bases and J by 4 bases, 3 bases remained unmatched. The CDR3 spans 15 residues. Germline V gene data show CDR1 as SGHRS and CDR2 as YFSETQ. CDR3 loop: CASSFGLAGAYEQYF. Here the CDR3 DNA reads TGCGCCAGCAGCTTCGGACTAGCGGGAGCGTACGAGCAGTACTTC. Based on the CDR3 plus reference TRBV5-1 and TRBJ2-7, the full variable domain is KAGVTQTPRYLIKTRGQQVTLSCSPISGHRSVSWYQQTPGQGLQFLFEYFSETQRNKGNFPGRFSGRQFSNSRSEMNVSTLELGDSALYLCASSFGLAGAYEQYFGPGTRLTVT.

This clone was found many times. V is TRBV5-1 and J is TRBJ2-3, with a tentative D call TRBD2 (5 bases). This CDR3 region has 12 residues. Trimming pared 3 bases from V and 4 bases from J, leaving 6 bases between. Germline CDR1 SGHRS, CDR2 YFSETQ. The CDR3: CASSSEADTQYF. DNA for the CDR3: TGCGCCAGCAGCTCGGAGGCAGATACGCAGTATTTT.

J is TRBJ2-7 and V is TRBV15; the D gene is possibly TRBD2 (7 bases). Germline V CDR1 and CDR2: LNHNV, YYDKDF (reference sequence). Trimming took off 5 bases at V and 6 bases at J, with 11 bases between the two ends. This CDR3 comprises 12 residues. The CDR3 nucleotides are TGTGCCACCAGCGGGGGGGGCATCGAGCAGTACTTC. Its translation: CATSGGGIEQYF.

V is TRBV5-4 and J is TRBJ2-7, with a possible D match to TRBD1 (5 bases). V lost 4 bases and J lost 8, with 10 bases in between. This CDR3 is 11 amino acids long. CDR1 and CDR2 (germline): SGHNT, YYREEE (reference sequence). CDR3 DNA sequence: TGTGCCAGCAGCACCCAGGGTCAGCAGTACTTC. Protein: CASSTQGQQYF.

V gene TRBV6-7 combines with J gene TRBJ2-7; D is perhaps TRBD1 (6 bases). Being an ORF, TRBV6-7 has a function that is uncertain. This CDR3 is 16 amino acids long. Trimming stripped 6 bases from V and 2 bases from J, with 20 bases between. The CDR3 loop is CASRAHFTDRTYEQYF. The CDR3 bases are TGTGCCAGCAGAGCCCACTTTACAGACAGGACCTACGAGCAGTACTTC.

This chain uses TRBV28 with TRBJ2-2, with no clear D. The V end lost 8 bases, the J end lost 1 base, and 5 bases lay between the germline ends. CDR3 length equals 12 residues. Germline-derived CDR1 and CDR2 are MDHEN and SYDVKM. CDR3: CASYVNTGELFF. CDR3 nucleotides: TGTGCCAGCTACGTGAACACCGGGGAGCTGTTTTTT. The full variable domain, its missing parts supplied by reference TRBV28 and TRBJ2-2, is DVKVTQSSRYLVKRTGEKVFLECVQDMDHENMFWYRQDPGLGLRLIYFSYDVKMKEKGDIPEGYSVSREKKERFSLILESASTNQTSMYLCASYVNTGELFFGEGSRLTVL.

CDR3: CASSQHGGSYEQYF. Written as DNA, the CDR3 is TGTGCCAGCAGCCAACACGGGGGTTCCTACGAGCAGTACTTC. The rearrangement joins TRBV2 to TRBJ2-7; the D gene is possibly TRBD2 (6 bases). The V gene lost 6 bases and the J gene lost 1 base, with 13 bases spanning the gap. The CDR3 is 14 amino acids. Germline CDR1 is SNHLY and CDR2 is FYNNEI.

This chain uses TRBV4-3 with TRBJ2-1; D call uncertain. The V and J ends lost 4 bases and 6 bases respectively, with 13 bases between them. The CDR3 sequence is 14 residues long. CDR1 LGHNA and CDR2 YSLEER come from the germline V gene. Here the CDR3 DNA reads TGCGCCAGCAGCCTGACGGAAGCCACCAATGAGCAGTTCTTC. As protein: CASSLTEATNEQFF.

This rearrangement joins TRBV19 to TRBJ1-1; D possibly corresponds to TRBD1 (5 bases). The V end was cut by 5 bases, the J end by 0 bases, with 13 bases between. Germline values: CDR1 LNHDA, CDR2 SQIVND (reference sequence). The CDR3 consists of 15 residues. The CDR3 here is CASSPYEGLNTEAFF. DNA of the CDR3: TGTGCCAGTAGTCCCTACGAGGGGTTGAACACTGAAGCTTTCTTT.

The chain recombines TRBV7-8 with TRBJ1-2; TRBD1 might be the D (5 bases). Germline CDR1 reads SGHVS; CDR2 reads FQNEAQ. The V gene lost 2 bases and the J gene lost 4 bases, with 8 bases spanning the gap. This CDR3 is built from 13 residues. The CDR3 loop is CASSLQGVYGYTF. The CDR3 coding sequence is TGTGCCAGCAGCTTACAGGGAGTCTATGGCTACACCTTC. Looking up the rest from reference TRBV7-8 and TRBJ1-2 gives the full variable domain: GAGVSQSPRYKVAKRGQDVALRCDPISGHVSLFWYQQALGQGPEFLTYFQNEAQLDKSGLPSDRFFAERPEGSVSTLKIQRTQQEDSAVYLCASSLQGVYGYTFGSGTRLTVV.

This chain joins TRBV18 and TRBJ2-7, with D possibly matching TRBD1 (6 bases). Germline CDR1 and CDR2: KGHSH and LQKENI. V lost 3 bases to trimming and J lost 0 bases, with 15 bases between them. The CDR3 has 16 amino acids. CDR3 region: CASSPVVGTNSYEQYF. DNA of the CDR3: TGTGCCAGCTCACCGGTGGTCGGGACAAACTCCTACGAGCAGTACTTC.

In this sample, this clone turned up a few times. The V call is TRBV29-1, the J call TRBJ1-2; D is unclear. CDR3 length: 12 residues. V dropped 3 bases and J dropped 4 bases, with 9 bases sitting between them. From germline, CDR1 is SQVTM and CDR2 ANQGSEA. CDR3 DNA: TGCAGCGTTGACAGCCAGATCTATGGCTACACCTTC. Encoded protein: CSVDSQIYGYTF.

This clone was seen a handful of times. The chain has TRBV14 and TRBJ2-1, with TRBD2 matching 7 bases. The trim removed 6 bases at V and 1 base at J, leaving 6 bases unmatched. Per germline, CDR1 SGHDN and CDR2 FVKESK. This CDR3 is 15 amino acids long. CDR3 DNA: TGTGCCAGCAGGGCGGTAGCGGGTTCCTACAATGAGCAGTTCTTC. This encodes CASRAVAGSYNEQFF.

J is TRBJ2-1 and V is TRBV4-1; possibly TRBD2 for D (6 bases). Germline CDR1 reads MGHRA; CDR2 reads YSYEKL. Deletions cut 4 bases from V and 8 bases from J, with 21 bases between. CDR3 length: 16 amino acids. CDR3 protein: CASSPHGTPHIDEQFF. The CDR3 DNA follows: TGCGCCAGCAGCCCGCACGGGACTCCCCATATCGATGAGCAGTTCTTC.